This T cell receptor beta chain was identified during a study of cytomegalovirus exposure and HLA in healthy donors. With regard to this clone: An end of the junction differs from the germline gene, which may be a read error.

The CDR3 contains 17 residues. CDR1 is MDHEN and CDR2 is SYDVKM in the germline V gene. These donors, healthy bone marrow donors, were studied. PCR used 60 Vbeta primers and 13 Jbeta primers. TCRdb keeps only in-frame clones here, not all; method: immunoSEQ multiplex PCR. Of around 65,000 clones in the sample, about 80% were seen once. The source is a man aged 50-60 years in good health and CMV-seropositive. The rearrangement uses TRBV28 and TRBJ2-5; 8 bases line up with TRBD2. Sequenced material: PBMCs. CDR3 protein: CDSSWGSRGRSGEAQYF. Written as DNA, the CDR3 is TGTGACAGCAGTTGGGGGTCCCGCGGGAGGTCCGGAGAGGCCCAGTACTTC.